The T cell receptor beta chain under discussion was sequenced for a study of T cells in Graves' hyperthyroidism and ophthalmopathy. Any patient presenting with uncontrolled infection, other autoimmune disease, pregnancy or lactation was left out. Regarding the study as a whole: Ophthalmopathy was model-predicted a median around seven months pre-onset.

Many counts were recorded for this clonotype. Antigen unknown. The source material, RNA transcripts, was used to amplify TCR beta CDR3 regions. The TCR CDR3 first-round RT-PCR relied on the HTBI primer set. In TCRdb, the multiplex PCR reads were re-called with MiXCR into one record per CDR3 protein. Among a few hundred thousand distinct CDR3 sequences, over 11% were seen once, and the ten largest hold 5.5% to 7.5%. The receptor comes from a woman in her 30s with Graves' hyperthyroidism that later progressed to Graves' ophthalmopathy. Sequenced sample: blood.

CDR3 in DNA: TGTGCCAGCAGCCACAGCGGGGGCGACGAGCAGTACTTC. It specifies CASSHSGGDEQYF. This sequence joins TRBV3-1 and TRBJ2-7; 8 bases map to TRBD2. CDR3 length equals 13 residues. Germline V gene lookup returns CDR1 LGHDT and CDR2 YNNKEL (reference sequence). Germline trimming cut 3 bases from V and 5 bases from J; bases unmatched to any gene: 3.